This is a list of T cell receptor beta chains from one sample in a study of blood T cell repertoires in COVID-19. Only in-frame clones appear in the TCRdb table, and some are missing; sequencing was by immunoSEQ multiplex PCR. Found here are about 200,000 clones, roughly nine tenths of them singletons; the top ten hold approximately 8%. Source material: PBMCs or T cells enriched from blood (not recorded which). The receptors originated from a woman in her late teens or twenties who had recovered from COVID-19. CDR3s leave out the opening cysteine and the closing phenylalanine or tryptophan. A row's size may be missing; if present it is once, few, many or a size class.

TRBV19	.	TRBJ1-3	ASSKLTGYSGNTIY
TRBV29-1	.	TRBJ2-2	SVEDGQGRDGELF
TRBV7-9	.	TRBJ1-3	ASSPGPNSGNTIY
TRBV4-2	few	TRBJ2-1	ASSQATSGGYDEQF
TRBV19	once	TRBJ1-2	ASSRGIGYT
TRBV28	few	TRBJ1-2	ASSGGTYGYT
TRBV28	once	TRBJ2-7	ASSSPGQGYEQY
TRBV24-1	few	TRBJ2-1	ATSDLLPSSYNEQF
TRBV5-4	.	TRBJ1-6	ASSTRQGNSPLH
TRBV19	.	TRBJ2-2	ASFLQVTGELF
TRBV9	.	TRBJ2-1	ASSVGGTGLGNEQF
TRBV4-1	.	TRBJ1-2	ASSQDRTGPAGYT
TRBV7-9	.	TRBJ2-1	ASSPSGRRGVLYNEQF
TRBV5-1	once	TRBJ1-3	ASSLLESGNTIY
TRBV4-2	once	TRBJ1-1	ASSQGRQQNTEAF
TRBV18	.	TRBJ1-2	ASSPGAQYGYT
TRBV5-4	.	TRBJ1-1	ASSTGGDLNTEAF
TRBV4-1	.	TRBJ2-2	ASSQPTGGTGELF
TRBV11-2	.	TRBJ1-2	ASSPTGYGYT
TRBV7-9	.	TRBJ1-1	ASNRGQQNTEAF
TRBV25-1	.	TRBJ1-6	ASSEFETGPNSPLH
TRBV5-6	.	TRBJ1-2	ASSSGVWNGYT
TRBV7-9	.	TRBJ1-1	ASSLWAYTEAF
TRBV20-1	many	TRBJ2-1	SARDRNEQF
TRBV30	.	TRBJ1-2	AWSRDRGYNYGYT
TRBV5-1	.	TRBJ1-2	ASSPRTGDGYT
TRBV27	.	TRBJ2-5	ASSPLGGADQETQY
TRBV6-5	.	TRBJ1-2	ATRQGAANYGYT
TRBV29-1	many	TRBJ2-7	SVNRNYDEQY
TRBV5-1	.	TRBJ2-5	ASSPGDRALKETQY
TRBV2	.	TRBJ2-1	ASSDPSGVPEQF
TRBV18	.	TRBJ2-3	ASSPTGSGTDTQY
TRBV9	.	TRBJ2-3	ASSVRGDTQY
TRBV18	.	TRBJ1-6	ASSQWAVAGNNSPLH
TRBV7-6	.	TRBJ2-7	ASSLAAAGGWIFPAEQY
TRBV2	once	TRBJ1-2	ASSEGFSDYGYT
TRBV12-2	.	TRBJ2-7	ASRRRDHRDRGTYEQY
TRBV5-1	.	TRBJ1-6	ASSADRDNSPLH
TRBV6-5	.	TRBJ1-6	ASSSPGQNSPLH
TRBV30	.	TRBJ2-1	AWSVRQGLHNEQF
TRBV5-6	.	TRBJ1-6	ASSPGTLSSYNSPLH
TRBV29-1	.	TRBJ2-7	SVGGQGNFREQY
TRBV5-1	.	TRBJ1-5	ASSLFPDSSNQPQH
TRBV5-6	.	TRBJ1-5	ASSDSTVFQPQH
TRBV6-5	.	TRBJ2-7	ASSLGQVVSEQY
TRBV5-1	.	TRBJ1-1	ASGTGRNTEAF
TRBV2	.	TRBJ1-6	ASLGGNSPLH
TRBV9	.	TRBJ1-2	ASSLGGGYGYT
TRBV28	.	TRBJ1-4	ASSRVGAYNEKLF
TRBV27	.	TRBJ2-2	ASSLSTGVAGELF
TRBV6-5	.	TRBJ1-4	ASSEEGGSWEKLF
TRBV6-5	.	TRBJ1-3	ASSSVESAIY
TRBV18	.	TRBJ2-5	ASSPGIAGFGETQY
TRBV30	.	TRBJ1-4	AWSTGQGGEKLF
TRBV7-3	.	TRBJ2-3	ASSLRPPLRSTDTQY
TRBV5-1	.	TRBJ2-7	ASSLGTGVYEQY
TRBV10-1	.	TRBJ2-2	ASGSGGATGELF
TRBV10-3	.	TRBJ1-5	AISPGQTSNQPQH
TRBV27	.	TRBJ1-5	ASRLGPFNQPQH
TRBV3-1/TRBV3-2	.	TRBJ1-5	ASSQGREGQPQH